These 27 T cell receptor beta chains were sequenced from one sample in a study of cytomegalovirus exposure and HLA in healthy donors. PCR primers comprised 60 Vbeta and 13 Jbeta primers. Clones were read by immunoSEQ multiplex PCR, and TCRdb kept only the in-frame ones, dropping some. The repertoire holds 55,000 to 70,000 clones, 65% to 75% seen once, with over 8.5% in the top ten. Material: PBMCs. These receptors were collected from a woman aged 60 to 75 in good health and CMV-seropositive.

The CDR3: CASSQGGFSGISYEQYF. CDR3 bases: TGTGCCAGCAGCCAAGGCGGTTTTAGCGGGATTTCCTACGAGCAGTACTTC. The chain couples TRBV14 to TRBJ2-7; 8 nucleotides line up with TRBD2. This CDR3 comprises 17 residues. The V gene's germline CDR1 is SGHDN and CDR2 FVKESK. V was clipped by 1 base and J by 1 base; unmatched bases: 9. Based on the CDR3 plus reference TRBV14 and TRBJ2-7, the full variable domain is EAGVTQFPSHSVIEKGQTVTLRCDPISGHDNLYWYRRVMGKEIKFLLHFVKESKQDESGMPNNRFLAERTGGTYSTLKVQPAELEDSGVYFCASSQGGFSGISYEQYFGPGTRLTVT.

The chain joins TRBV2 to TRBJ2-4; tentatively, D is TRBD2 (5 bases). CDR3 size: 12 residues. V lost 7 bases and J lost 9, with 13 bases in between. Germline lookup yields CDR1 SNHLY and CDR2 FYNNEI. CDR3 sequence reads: CASNQVGSIQYF. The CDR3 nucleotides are TGTGCCAGCAACCAGGTGGGGAGCATTCAGTACTTC. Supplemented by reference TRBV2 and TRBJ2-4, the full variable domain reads EPEVTQTPSHQVTQMGQEVILRCVPISNHLYFYWYRQILGQKVEFLVSFYNNEISEKSEIFDDQFSVERPDGSNFTLKIRSTKLEDSAMYFCASNQVGSIQYFGAGTRLSVL.

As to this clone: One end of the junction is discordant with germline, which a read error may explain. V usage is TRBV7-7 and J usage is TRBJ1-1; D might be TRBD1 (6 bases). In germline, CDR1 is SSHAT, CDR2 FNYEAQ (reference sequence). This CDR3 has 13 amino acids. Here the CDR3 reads CASSSDRNTEAFF. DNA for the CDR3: TGTGCTAGCAGCTCGGACAGAAACACTGAAGCTTTCTTT.

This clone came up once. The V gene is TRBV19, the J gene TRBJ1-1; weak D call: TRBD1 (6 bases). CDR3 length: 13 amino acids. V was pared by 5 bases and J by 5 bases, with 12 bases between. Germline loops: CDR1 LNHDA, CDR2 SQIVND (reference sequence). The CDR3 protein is CASSGQGKTEAFF. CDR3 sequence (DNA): TGTGCCAGTAGTGGGCAGGGGAAGACTGAAGCTTTCTTT.

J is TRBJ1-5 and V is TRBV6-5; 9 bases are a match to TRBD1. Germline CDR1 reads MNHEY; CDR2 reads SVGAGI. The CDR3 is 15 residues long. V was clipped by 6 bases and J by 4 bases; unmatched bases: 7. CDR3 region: CASSQAGTGNQPQHF. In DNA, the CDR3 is TGTGCCAGCAGCCAGGCCGGGACAGGGAATCAGCCCCAGCATTTT.

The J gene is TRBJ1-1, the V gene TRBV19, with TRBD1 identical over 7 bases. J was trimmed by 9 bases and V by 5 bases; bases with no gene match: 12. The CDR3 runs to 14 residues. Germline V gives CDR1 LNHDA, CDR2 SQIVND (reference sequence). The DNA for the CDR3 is TGTGCCAGTAGTCTTTGGGACAGTGTACGGAAAGCTTTCTTT. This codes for CASSLWDSVRKAFF.

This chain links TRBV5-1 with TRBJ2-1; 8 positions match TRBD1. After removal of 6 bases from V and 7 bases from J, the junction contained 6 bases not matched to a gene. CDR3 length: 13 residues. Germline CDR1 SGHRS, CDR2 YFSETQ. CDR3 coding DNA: TGCGCCAGCACCGGGACAGGCCTAAATGAGCAGTTCTTC. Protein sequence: CASTGTGLNEQFF.

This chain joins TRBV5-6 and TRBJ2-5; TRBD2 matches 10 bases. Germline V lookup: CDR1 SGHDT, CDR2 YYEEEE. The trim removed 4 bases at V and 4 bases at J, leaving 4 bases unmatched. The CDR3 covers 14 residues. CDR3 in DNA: TGTGCCAGCAGCAAAGCGGGGGGGCCAGAGACCCAGTACTTC. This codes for CASSKAGGPETQYF.

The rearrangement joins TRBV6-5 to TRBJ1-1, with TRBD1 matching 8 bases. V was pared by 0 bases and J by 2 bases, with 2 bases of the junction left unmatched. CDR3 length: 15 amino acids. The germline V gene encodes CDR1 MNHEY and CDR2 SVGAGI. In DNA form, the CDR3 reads TGTGCCAGCAGTTACTCGGGACAGGCTAACACTGAAGCTTTCTTT. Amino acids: CASSYSGQANTEAFF.

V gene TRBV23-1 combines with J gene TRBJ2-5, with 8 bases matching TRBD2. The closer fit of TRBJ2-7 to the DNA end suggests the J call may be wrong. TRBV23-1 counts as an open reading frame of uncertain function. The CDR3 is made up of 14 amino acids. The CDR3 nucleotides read TGCGCCAGCAGTCTAGCGGGGCTTAGGTACGAGCAGTACTTC. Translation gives CASSLAGLRYEQYF.

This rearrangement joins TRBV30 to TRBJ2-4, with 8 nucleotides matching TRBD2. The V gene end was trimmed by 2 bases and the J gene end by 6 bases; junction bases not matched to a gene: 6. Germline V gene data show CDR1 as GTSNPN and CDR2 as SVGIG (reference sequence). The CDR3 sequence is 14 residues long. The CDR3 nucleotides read TGTGCCTGGAGTCTCCTCGGGGGGGCAAACATTCAGTACTTC. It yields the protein CAWSLLGGANIQYF.

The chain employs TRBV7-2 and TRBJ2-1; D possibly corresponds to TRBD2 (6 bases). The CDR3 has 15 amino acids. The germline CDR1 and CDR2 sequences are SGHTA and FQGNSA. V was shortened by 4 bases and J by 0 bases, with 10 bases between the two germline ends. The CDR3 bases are TGTGCCAGCAGCTGGGACTGGAGCTCCTACAATGAGCAGTTCTTC. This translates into CASSWDWSSYNEQFF.

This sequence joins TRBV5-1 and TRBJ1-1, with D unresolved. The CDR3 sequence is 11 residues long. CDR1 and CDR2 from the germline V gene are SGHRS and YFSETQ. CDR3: CLNRGNTEAFF. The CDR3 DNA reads TGCCTGAACCGCGGTAACACTGAAGCTTTCTTT.

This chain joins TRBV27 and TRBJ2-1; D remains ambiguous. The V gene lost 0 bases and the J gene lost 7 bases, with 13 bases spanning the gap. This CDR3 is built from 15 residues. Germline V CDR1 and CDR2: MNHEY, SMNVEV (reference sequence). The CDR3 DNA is TGTGCCAGCAGTTTATCTAGCCCCAAATGGAATGAGCAGTTCTTC. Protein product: CASSLSSPKWNEQFF.

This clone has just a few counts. DNA for the CDR3: TGTGCCAGCAGCTTCAACGTCGGGAACACCATATATTTT. It encodes CASSFNVGNTIYF. This chain connects TRBV7-9 to TRBJ1-3; D unresolved. The CDR3 has 13 residues. The germline V gene encodes CDR1 SEHNR and CDR2 FQNEAQ (reference sequence). Trimming pared 3 bases from V and 7 bases from J, leaving 10 bases between.

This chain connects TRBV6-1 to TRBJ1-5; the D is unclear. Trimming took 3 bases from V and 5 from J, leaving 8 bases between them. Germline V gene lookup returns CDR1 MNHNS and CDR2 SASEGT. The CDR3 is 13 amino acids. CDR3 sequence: CASSETVYQPQHF. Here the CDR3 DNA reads TGTGCCAGCAGTGAGACTGTTTATCAGCCCCAGCATTTT.

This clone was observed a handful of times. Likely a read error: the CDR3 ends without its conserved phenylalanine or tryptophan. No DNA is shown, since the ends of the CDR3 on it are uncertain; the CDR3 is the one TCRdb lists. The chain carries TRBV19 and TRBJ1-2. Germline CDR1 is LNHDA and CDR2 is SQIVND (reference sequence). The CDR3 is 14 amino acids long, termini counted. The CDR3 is CASSSSGTAYGYTV.

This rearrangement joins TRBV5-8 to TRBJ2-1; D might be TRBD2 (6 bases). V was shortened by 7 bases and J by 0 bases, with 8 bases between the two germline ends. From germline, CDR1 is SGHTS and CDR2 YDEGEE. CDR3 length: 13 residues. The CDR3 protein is CASVRGSYNEQFF. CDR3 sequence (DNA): TGTGCCAGCGTGCGGGGCTCCTACAATGAGCAGTTCTTC.

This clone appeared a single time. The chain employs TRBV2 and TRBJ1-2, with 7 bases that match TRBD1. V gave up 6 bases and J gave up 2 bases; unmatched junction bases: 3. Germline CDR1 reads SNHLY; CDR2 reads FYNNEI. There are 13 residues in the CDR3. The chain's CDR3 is CASSLGQNYGYTF. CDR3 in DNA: TGTGCCAGCAGCTTGGGACAGAACTATGGCTACACCTTC.

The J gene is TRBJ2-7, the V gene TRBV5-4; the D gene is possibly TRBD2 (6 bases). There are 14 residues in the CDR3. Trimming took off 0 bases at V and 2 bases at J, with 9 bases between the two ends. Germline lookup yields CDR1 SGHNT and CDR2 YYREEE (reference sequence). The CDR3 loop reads CASSLDLATYEQYF. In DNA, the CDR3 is TGTGCCAGCAGCTTGGATCTAGCGACCTACGAGCAGTACTTC.

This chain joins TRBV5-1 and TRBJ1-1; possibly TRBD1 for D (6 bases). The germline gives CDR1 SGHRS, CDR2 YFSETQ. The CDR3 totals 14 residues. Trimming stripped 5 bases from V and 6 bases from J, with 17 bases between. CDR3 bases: TGCGCCAGCAGTGTGGCAGGGGCGGACCCTGAAGCTTTCTTT. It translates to CASSVAGADPEAFF.

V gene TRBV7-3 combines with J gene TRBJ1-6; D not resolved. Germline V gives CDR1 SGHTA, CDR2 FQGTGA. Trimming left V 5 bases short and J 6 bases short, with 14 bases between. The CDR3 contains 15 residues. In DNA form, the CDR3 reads TGTGCCAGCAGCCCGAGTACAGCCCTTAATTCACCCCTCCACTTT. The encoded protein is CASSPSTALNSPLHF.

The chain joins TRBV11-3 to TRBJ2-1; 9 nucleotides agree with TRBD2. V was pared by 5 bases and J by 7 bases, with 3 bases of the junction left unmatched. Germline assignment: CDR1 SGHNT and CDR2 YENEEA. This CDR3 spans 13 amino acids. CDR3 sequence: CASSIGLANEQFF. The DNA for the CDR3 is TGTGCCAGCAGCATTGGACTAGCGAATGAGCAGTTCTTC.

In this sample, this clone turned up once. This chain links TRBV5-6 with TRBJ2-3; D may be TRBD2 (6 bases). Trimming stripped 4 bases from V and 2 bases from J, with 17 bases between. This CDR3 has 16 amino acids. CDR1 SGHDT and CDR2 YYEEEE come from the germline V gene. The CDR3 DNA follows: TGTGCCAGCAGCCCGTGGGTGGAGGGCTACACAGATACGCAGTATTTT. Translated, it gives CASSPWVEGYTDTQYF.

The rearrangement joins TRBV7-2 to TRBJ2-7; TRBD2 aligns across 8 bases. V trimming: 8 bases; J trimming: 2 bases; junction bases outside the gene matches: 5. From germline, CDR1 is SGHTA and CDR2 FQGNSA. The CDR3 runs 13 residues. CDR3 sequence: CASGIAGTYEQYF. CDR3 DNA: TGTGCCAGCGGAATAGCGGGAACCTACGAGCAGTACTTC.

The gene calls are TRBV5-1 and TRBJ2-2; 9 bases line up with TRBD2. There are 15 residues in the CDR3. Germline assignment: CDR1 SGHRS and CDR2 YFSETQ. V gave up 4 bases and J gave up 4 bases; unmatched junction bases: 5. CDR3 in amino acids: CASSPGLATTGELFF. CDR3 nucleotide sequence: TGCGCCAGCAGCCCCGGACTAGCGACCACCGGGGAGCTGTTTTTT.

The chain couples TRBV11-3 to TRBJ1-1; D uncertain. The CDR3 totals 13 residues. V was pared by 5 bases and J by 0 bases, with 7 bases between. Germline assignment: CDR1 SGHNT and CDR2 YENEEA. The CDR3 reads CASSVGVNTEAFF. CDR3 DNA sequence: TGTGCCAGCAGCGTAGGAGTGAACACTGAAGCTTTCTTT.